Presented here are 25 T cell receptor beta chains from one specimen sequenced in a study of control samples from healthy donors and cancer patients (dated by TCRdb to the early 2020s). Libraries came from the immunoSEQ multiplex PCR assay. TCRdb's version of the immuneACCESS table is confined to in-frame rearrangements and falls short of the full clone set. An unresolved V gene accounts for under half of the shortfall where checked; the remainder is of unknown origin. The sample data list about 65,000 clones, and 75% to 95% of these were observed just once. Approximately 1.2% of the sample belongs to the ten largest clones. The sample taken for sequencing was PBMCs. The source is a woman aged 45-65 years with colorectal cancer.

This clone showed up just once. This chain uses TRBV2 with TRBJ1-4, with 8 positions matching TRBD1. The CDR3 runs to 13 residues. From germline, CDR1 is SNHLY and CDR2 FYNNEI. J lost 5 bases, V lost 8 bases, and 4 bases had no gene match. In nucleotides, the CDR3 is TGTGCCAGCGACAGGGGATCAAATGAAAAACTGTTTTTT. It codes for CASDRGSNEKLFF.

The chain combines TRBV18 with TRBJ2-5; D remains ambiguous. The V and J ends lost 2 bases and 5 bases respectively, with 3 bases between them. Germline CDR1 KGHSH, CDR2 LQKENI. The CDR3 sequence is 11 residues long. CDR3 residues: CASSPSETQYF. CDR3 nucleotides: TGTGCCAGCTCACCATCGGAGACCCAGTACTTC.

This clone was observed once. This chain connects TRBV6-5 to TRBJ2-1; D is uncertain. The germline V gene has CDR1 MNHEY and CDR2 SVGAGI. The germline V and J ends were trimmed by 0 bases and 4 bases, with 10 bases remaining between them. The CDR3 is made up of 15 amino acids. The CDR3 DNA sequence: TGTGCCAGCAGTTACTCGTGGCTACCGTACAATGAGCAGTTCTTC. Its protein product is CASSYSWLPYNEQFF.

This sequence joins TRBV19 and TRBJ1-5; 8 bases are shared with TRBD1. There are 15 residues in the CDR3. Germline CDR1 LNHDA, CDR2 SQIVND (reference sequence). V shed 5 bases, J shed 3 bases, and the junction held 6 bases outside the gene matches. The CDR3 here is CASSVDRENNQPQHF. The CDR3, as DNA: TGTGCCAGTAGTGTGGACAGGGAGAACAATCAGCCCCAGCATTTT.

The CDR3: CASSFGNQPQHF. The CDR3 DNA is TGTGCCAGCAGCTTCGGAAATCAGCCCCAGCATTTT. V gene TRBV7-9 combines with J gene TRBJ1-5; D is ambiguous. Deletions cut 3 bases from V and 4 bases from J, with 4 bases between. The germline CDR1 and CDR2 sequences are SEHNR and FQNEAQ (reference sequence). The CDR3 length is 12 residues.

This chain connects TRBV29-1 to TRBJ2-1; D is ambiguous. The V and J ends lost 7 bases and 3 bases respectively, with 7 bases between them. The CDR3 has 11 residues. From germline, CDR1 is SQVTM and CDR2 ANQGSEA. The CDR3 protein is CSATHYNEQFF. Here the CDR3 DNA reads TGCAGCGCCACCCACTACAATGAGCAGTTCTTC.

J is TRBJ1-6 and V is TRBV5-5; no reliable D call. The CDR3 contains 16 residues. The V end was cut by 2 bases, the J end by 7 bases, with 16 bases between. Germline values: CDR1 SGHKS, CDR2 YYEKEE (reference sequence). The CDR3 nucleotides are TGTGCCAGCAGCTTTGAGCGAGGCAGGACCAATTCACCCCTCCACTTT. Amino acids: CASSFERGRTNSPLHF.

This chain links TRBV6-5 with TRBJ2-2; weak D call: TRBD1 (5 bases). Germline values: CDR1 MNHEY, CDR2 SVGAGI. The CDR3 extends over 14 amino acids. V lost 2 bases and J lost 6, with 10 bases in between. The DNA of the CDR3 is TGTGCCAGCAGTTACAGGGGATTTGCCGGGGAGCTGTTTTTT. Its translation: CASSYRGFAGELFF.

A single count supports this clone. This sequence joins TRBV19 and TRBJ2-7; 8 bases are shared with TRBD1. Germline V lookup: CDR1 LNHDA, CDR2 SQIVND (reference sequence). This CDR3 has 15 residues. V lost 0 bases and J lost 4; bases outside the gene matches: 5. The CDR3 protein is CASSIEARGLYEQYF. CDR3 in DNA: TGTGCCAGTAGTATAGAGGCCAGGGGGCTTTACGAGCAGTACTTC.

Concerning this clone itself: Mismatch with germline at one junction end may stem from a read error. The rearrangement uses TRBV5-1 and TRBJ2-5, with D tentatively TRBD1 or TRBD2 (6 bases each). CDR1 is SGHRS, CDR2 YFSETQ, per germline. The CDR3 consists of 15 residues. CDR3 sequence: CARSLGGGEEETQYF. The CDR3, as DNA: TGCGCCCGCAGCTTGGGGGGCGGGGAAGAAGAGACCCAGTACTTC.

Details on this clone: This clone may be a read error of a much larger clone one base away. Other nucleotide sequences in the sample specify the same CDR3. This chain links TRBV6-5 with TRBJ1-1, with a possible D match to TRBD1 (5 bases). Deletions cut 0 bases from V and 1 base from J, with 6 bases between. Germline V gene data show CDR1 as MNHEY and CDR2 as SVGAGI. The CDR3 sequence is 14 residues long. The DNA of the CDR3 is TGTGCCAGCAGTTACTCGGGGGGGAACACTGAAGCTTTCTTT. Protein product: CASSYSGGNTEAFF.

The chain employs TRBV6-1 and TRBJ1-5; no clear D gene. The CDR3 totals 15 residues. Germline-derived CDR1 and CDR2 are MNHNS and SASEGT. Trimming pared 1 base from V and 4 bases from J, leaving 11 bases between. The DNA for the CDR3 is TGTGCCAGCAGTGAAGTACTGTGGGATAATCAGCCCCAGCATTTT. Translated, it gives CASSEVLWDNQPQHF.

The rearrangement uses TRBV6-6 and TRBJ2-7; tentatively, D is TRBD1 (6 bases). Trimming stripped 7 bases from V and 4 bases from J, with 11 bases between. Germline assignment: CDR1 MNHNY and CDR2 SVGAGI (reference sequence). The CDR3 is 12 amino acids. The CDR3 DNA is TGTGCCAGCAAACAGGGTAAATACGAGCAGTACTTC. As protein: CASKQGKYEQYF.

The genes are TRBV18 and TRBJ2-7, with 7 bases that match TRBD1. The V gene end was trimmed by 4 bases and the J gene end by 3 bases; junction bases not matched to a gene: 6. CDR1 KGHSH and CDR2 LQKENI come from the germline V gene. CDR3 length: 14 residues. CDR3 protein: CASSLQGLGYEQYF. DNA for the CDR3: TGTGCCAGCTCACTACAGGGGTTAGGCTACGAGCAGTACTTC.

This sequence joins TRBV19 and TRBJ1-1; D not certain. V was pared by 5 bases and J by 1 base, with 11 bases between. This CDR3 contains 14 residues. Germline CDR1 and CDR2: LNHDA and SQIVND (reference sequence). The CDR3 nucleotides are TGTGCCAGTAGTCCTCTGACCTGGAACACTGAAGCTTTCTTT. Protein sequence: CASSPLTWNTEAFF.

The chain recombines TRBV25-1 with TRBJ1-1; a weak D match, TRBD1 (5 bases). The germline V and J ends were trimmed by 8 bases and 4 bases, with 14 bases remaining between them. Germline lookup yields CDR1 MGHDK and CDR2 SYGVNS. This CDR3 is 13 amino acids long. The CDR3, as DNA: TGTGCCAGCCTGACAGAGCAGGGCACTGAAGCTTTCTTT. Its translation is CASLTEQGTEAFF.

The chain joins TRBV5-4 to TRBJ1-2; D gene uncertain. V lost 6 bases and J lost 3, with 15 bases in between. Germline CDR1 SGHNT, CDR2 YYREEE (reference sequence). The CDR3 is 14 amino acids. This chain's CDR3 is CASTFSRGDYGYTF. CDR3 DNA sequence: TGTGCCAGCACTTTCTCCCGGGGAGACTATGGCTACACCTTC.

The V gene is TRBV29-1, the J gene TRBJ1-1; 10 bases line up with TRBD1. The CDR3 consists of 14 residues. Germline trimming cut 6 bases from V and 1 base from J; bases unmatched to any gene: 5. In germline, CDR1 is SQVTM, CDR2 ANQGSEA. The CDR3 DNA is TGCAGCGTGGGCCGGACAGGGGGGAACACTGAAGCTTTCTTT. Its translation is CSVGRTGGNTEAFF.

The rearrangement joins TRBV27 to TRBJ2-2; D remains unclear. V dropped 7 bases and J dropped 1 base, with 7 bases sitting between them. Germline lookup yields CDR1 MNHEY and CDR2 SMNVEV (reference sequence). The CDR3 is 13 residues long. The CDR3 nucleotides read TGTGCCAGCATGAGAAAGAACACCGGGGAGCTGTTTTTT. Translating gives CASMRKNTGELFF.

This rearrangement joins TRBV5-1 to TRBJ2-1, with 11 bases that match TRBD2. V trimming: 6 bases; J trimming: 8 bases; junction bases outside the gene matches: 4. Germline V gene data show CDR1 as SGHRS and CDR2 as YFSETQ. The CDR3 sequence is 13 residues long. CDR3 protein: CASIGLAGHEQFF. CDR3 coding DNA: TGCGCCAGCATAGGACTAGCGGGCCATGAGCAGTTCTTC.

This chain connects TRBV7-2 to TRBJ1-2; no clear D. Germline lookup yields CDR1 SGHTA and CDR2 FQGNSA. The ends were cut back, 5 bases at V and 6 bases at J, with 13 bases in the middle. This CDR3 has 13 residues. The CDR3 reads CASSPTGYNGYTF. The CDR3 nucleotides are TGTGCCAGCAGCCCGACCGGATATAATGGCTACACCTTC.

Only a few counts were recorded for this clone. The CDR3 region has the DNA TGTGCCAGCAGTGAATGGGGCAGGGGGGATGAAAAACTGTTTTTT. Translated: CASSEWGRGDEKLFF. This sequence joins TRBV6-1 and TRBJ1-4; the match to TRBD1 covers 7 bases. V dropped 2 bases and J dropped 6; count of bases not matched to a gene: 6. Germline V CDR1 and CDR2: MNHNS, SASEGT. The CDR3 totals 15 residues.

This sequence joins TRBV7-9 and TRBJ2-1; no clear D. CDR3 length: 11 amino acids. Germline-derived CDR1 and CDR2 are SEHNR and FQNEAQ (reference sequence). V lost 4 bases and J 7 bases, leaving 5 bases between the germline ends. CDR3 amino acids: CASSYANEQFF. The CDR3 DNA sequence: TGTGCCAGCAGCTACGCAAATGAGCAGTTCTTC.

The V gene is TRBV11-2, the J gene TRBJ2-2; D is possibly TRBD2 (5 bases). Per the germline V gene, CDR1 is SGHAT and CDR2 is FQNNGV. V was pared by 1 base and J by 6 bases, with 18 bases between. The CDR3 sequence is 17 residues long. This CDR3 is CASSLGGRASQAGELFF. CDR3 DNA sequence: TGTGCCAGCAGCTTAGGAGGTCGGGCTAGCCAGGCCGGGGAGCTGTTTTTT. The variable domain in full, completed from reference TRBV11-2 and TRBJ2-2, reads EAGVAQSPRYKIIEKRQSVAFWCNPISGHATLYWYQQILGQGPKLLIQFQNNGVVDDSQLPKDRFSAERLKGVDSTLKIQPAKLEDSAVYLCASSLGGRASQAGELFFGEGSRLTVL.

Here the CDR3 reads CASSLGAGPNTEAFF. The CDR3 nucleotides are TGCGCCAGCAGCTTGGGTGCAGGGCCGAACACTGAAGCTTTCTTT. This chain connects TRBV5-1 to TRBJ1-1, with D possibly matching TRBD1 (5 bases). The CDR3 runs to 15 residues. Between the trimmed V and J ends, which lost 0 bases and 1 base, there was a span of 10 bases. The V gene's germline CDR1 is SGHRS and CDR2 YFSETQ.